These T cell receptor beta chains were read from a single sample in a study of long-term antiretroviral therapy in people with HIV. Using immunoSEQ multiplex PCR, the repertoire was profiled, and TCRdb retains in-frame clones only, with some absent. The table lists 20,000 to 25,000 clones, about 72% of them singletons. The sample in question was unsorted PBMCs, obtained less than 1.8 years before starting antiretroviral therapy. These TCRs come from a middle-aged woman with HIV. Both conserved end residues are part of each CDR3. The D gene is left open where the match is weak. Where a row states a size, it is once, few, many or the class of an expanded clone; other rows omit it.

>-|-|TRBJ2-7|TRBV25-1
TGTGCCAGCAGTGAACCGGACCTCTACGAGCAGTACTTC
CASSEPDLYEQYF
>-|-|TRBJ2-3|TRBV7-9
TGTGCCAGCAGCTTAGGAAGAGATACGCAGTATTTT
CASSLGRDTQYF
>-|TRBD2|TRBJ2-7|TRBV7-2
TGTGCCAGCAGTTTCCTAGCGGGGAGCTCCTACGAGCAGTACTTC
CASSFLAGSSYEQYF
>-|TRBD2|TRBJ2-3|TRBV7-9
TGTGCCAGCAGCTTACAAGGGGCTAGCGGGGGGCGCGATACGCAGTATTTT
CASSLQGASGGRDTQYF
>few|-|TRBJ2-7|TRBV6-6
TGTGCCAGCAGTTACCCTGGGGGCGAGCAGTACTTC
CASSYPGGEQYF
>-|-|TRBJ2-7|TRBV5-4
TGTGCCAGCAGCCCAGGGACCCCGGAGATCTACGAGCAGTACTTC
CASSPGTPEIYEQYF
>-|TRBD2|TRBJ2-1|TRBV15
TGTGCCACCAGCAGATCTTCAGGACTAGCGGGAGCAAATGAGCAGTTCTTC
CATSRSSGLAGANEQFF
>-|TRBD1|TRBJ1-4|TRBV5-4
TGTGCCAGCAGGGGCAGGGGGGATGAAAAACTGTTTTTT
CASRGRGDEKLFF
>-|-|TRBJ1-6|TRBV4-3
TGCGCCAGCAGCCGCCGGGGTTCAAATTCACCCCTCCACTTT
CASSRRGSNSPLHF
>once|-|TRBJ1-1|TRBV5-6
TGTGCCAGCAGCTCTTCACTGAACACTGAAGCTTTCTTT
CASSSSLNTEAFF
>-|-|TRBJ2-3|TRBV11-3
TGTGCCAGCAGCTTAGGGCGAGCGGGTAGCACAGATACGCAGTATTTT
CASSLGRAGSTDTQYF
>-|-|TRBJ2-3|TRBV5-4
TGTGCCAGCAGCCTGAGGGGCTTCAGAGGAGATACGCAGTATTTT
CASSLRGFRGDTQYF
>-|-|TRBJ2-7|TRBV5-7
TGTGCCAGCACCCACCGAAGCCTGACCTACGAGCAGTACTTC
CASTHRSLTYEQYF
>-|TRBD1|TRBJ1-4|TRBV5-1
TGCGCCAGCAGCTTGGGGGACAGGGAGGGCGAAAAACTGTTTTTT
CASSLGDREGEKLFF
>few|-|TRBJ2-2|TRBV2
TGTGCCAGCAGTGAAGATCCGGGGTCCACCGGGGAGCTGTTTTTT
CASSEDPGSTGELFF
>-|TRBD1|TRBJ1-2|TRBV5-5
TGTGCCAGCAGCTTGGGGGGACAGGGGGCGCTCGGCTACACCTTC
CASSLGGQGALGYTF
>once|-|TRBJ2-7|TRBV30
TGTGCCTGGACAGGGAGGTTCGAGCAGTACTTC
CAWTGRFEQYF
>-|TRBD2|TRBJ2-7|TRBV5-1
TGCGCCAGCAGCTTGTACGGGGGGGCCTACGAGCAGTACTTC
CASSLYGGAYEQYF
>-|-|TRBJ2-1|TRBV7-9
TGTGCCAGCAGCTTAAGGGGGGAGCAGTTCTTC
CASSLRGEQFF
>-|-|TRBJ1-6|TRBV7-8
TGTGCCAGCAGCTTAAGAGGGGAAGAGTCCTATAATTCACCCCTCCACTTT
CASSLRGEESYNSPLHF
>-|TRBD2|TRBJ2-2|TRBV4-1
TGCGCCAGCAGCCCTCGGACTAGCGGGGGGTTAGGGGCCGGGGAGCTGTTTTTT
CASSPRTSGGLGAGELFF
>-|TRBD2|TRBJ2-1|TRBV9
TGTGCCAGCAGCGGCGGGACTAGCGGTGAGCAGTTCTTC
CASSGGTSGEQFF
>few|TRBD1|TRBJ2-7|TRBV10-1
TGCGCCAGCAGCCACGGACAGGGCGGATACGAGCAGTACTTC
CASSHGQGGYEQYF
>-|-|TRBJ1-4|TRBV11-2
TGTGCCAGCAGCCGCCACACAACTAATGAAAAACTGTTTTTT
CASSRHTTNEKLFF
>-|-|TRBJ2-3|TRBV5-1
TGCGCCAGCAGCTTGGATCCGGGAAGCACAGATACGCAGTATTTT
CASSLDPGSTDTQYF
>-|TRBD1|TRBJ1-1|TRBV10-3
TGTGCCATCAGACAGGGGTCGGTCACTGAAGCTTTCTTT
CAIRQGSVTEAFF